The 10 T cell receptor beta chains reported below all come from one sample, sequenced in a study of OX40 agonist ivuxolimab in advanced cancers. Method: immunoSEQ multiplex PCR; TCRdb's copy keeps in-frame clones and lacks some. This sample has 6,000 to 9,000 clones, with about 74% found just once. The specimen was CD4+ or CD8+ T cells sorted from blood, collected in a trial of the OX40 agonist ivuxolimab. The receptors were gathered from an adult with an advanced solid tumor such as melanoma, head and neck, liver or kidney cancer.

This chain's CDR3 is CASSHTGHGYTF. In DNA, the CDR3 is TGTGCCAGCAGTCATACAGGGCATGGCTACACCTTC. The rearrangement links TRBV27 to TRBJ1-2, with D perhaps TRBD1 (6 bases). V gave up 5 bases and J gave up 6 bases, with 10 bases separating them. The CDR3 is 12 amino acids. The germline CDR1 and CDR2 sequences are MNHEY and SMNVEV (reference sequence).

The rearrangement links TRBV28 to TRBJ2-5; TRBD2 agrees at 13 bases. The CDR3 is made up of 17 amino acids. V shed 6 bases and J 1 base; nucleotides not matched to a gene: 8. The V gene's germline CDR1 is MDHEN and CDR2 SYDVKM. CDR3 sequence: CASRPPGLAGLQETQYF. The CDR3 bases are TGTGCCAGCAGGCCTCCGGGACTAGCGGGACTCCAAGAGACCCAGTACTTC.

V gene TRBV12-5 combines with J gene TRBJ1-1; the D is unclear. The germline V gene has CDR1 LGHNT and CDR2 FRNRAP. V was cut by 5 bases and J by 7 bases, with 8 bases left in between. The CDR3 contains 11 residues. Written as DNA, the CDR3 is TGTGCTAGTGGTGGCCCCCATGAAGCTTTCTTT. Translation: CASGGPHEAFF. Complete variable domain (other parts from reference TRBV12-5 and TRBJ1-1): DARVTQTPRHKVTEMGQEVTMRCQPILGHNTVFWYRQTMMQGLELLAYFRNRAPLDDSGMPKDRFSAEMPDATLATLKIQPSEPRDSAVYFCASGGPHEAFFGQGTRLTVV.

The chain has TRBV29-1 and TRBJ1-1; TRBD1 is a possible D gene (5 bases). The germline gives CDR1 SQVTM, CDR2 ANQGSEA. The CDR3 has 13 residues. Trimming removed 1 base at V and 1 base at J, with 7 bases between. The CDR3 bases are TGCAGCGTTGAAGGTGGGGGGAACACTGAAGCTTTCTTT. Its translation is CSVEGGGNTEAFF.

V gene TRBV7-3 combines with J gene TRBJ2-1; D may be TRBD1 (5 bases). Germline V lookup: CDR1 SGHTA, CDR2 FQGTGA. The CDR3 is 15 amino acids. Trimming removed 3 bases from V and 4 bases from J, with 13 bases in between. CDR3 DNA sequence: TGTGCCAGCAGCTTCTCAGGGTTCCCTTACAATGAGCAGTTCTTC. The encoded protein is CASSFSGFPYNEQFF.

The rearrangement joins TRBV19 to TRBJ1-4; tentative D call: TRBD1 (5 bases). V was pared by 1 base and J by 6 bases, with 12 bases between. This CDR3 spans 15 amino acids. Germline loops: CDR1 LNHDA, CDR2 SQIVND (reference sequence). The CDR3 DNA reads TGTGCCAGTAGTATAGGTGGGACCCAGGATGAAAAACTGTTTTTT. Its translation is CASSIGGTQDEKLFF.

CDR3 loop: CASSSGGQGLIYEQYF. CDR3 DNA: TGTGCCAGCAGCTCCGGGGGACAGGGTCTAATCTACGAGCAGTACTTC. The V call is TRBV7-9, the J call TRBJ2-5; 9 nucleotides line up with TRBD1. The better agreement between TRBJ2-7 and the DNA end casts doubt on the J call. Looked up from germline, CDR1 is SEHNR and CDR2 is FQNEAQ (reference sequence). The CDR3 is made up of 16 amino acids.

The V and J genes are TRBV9 and TRBJ1-1; unclear D gene. The CDR3 is 13 residues long. Trimming left V 3 bases short and J 4 bases short, with 10 bases between. From germline, CDR1 is SGDLS and CDR2 YYNGEE. The CDR3 DNA reads as TGTGCCAGCAGCGCCACATGGAGCACTGAAGCTTTCTTT. Protein: CASSATWSTEAFF.

DNA for the CDR3: TGTGCCAGCAGTTACTCCCGCTACGAGCAGTACTTC. It yields the protein CASSYSRYEQYF. The chain combines TRBV6-6 with TRBJ2-5; D is undetermined. TRBJ2-7 explains the end of the DNA better; the J call may be wrong. The germline V gene encodes CDR1 MNHNY and CDR2 SVGAGI (reference sequence). This CDR3 spans 12 amino acids.

The chain recombines TRBV6-6 with TRBJ1-5; 7 bases agree with TRBD1. CDR1 and CDR2 (germline): MNHNY, SVGAGI (reference sequence). The length of the CDR3 is 13 residues. Losses at the gene ends were 6 bases for V and 4 bases for J; bases not matched to a gene: 3. CDR3 region: CASSRTGNQPQHF. CDR3 DNA: TGTGCCAGCAGCCGGACAGGTAATCAGCCCCAGCATTTT.